This TCR beta chain appears in the sequencing data of a study of T cells of healthy individuals. V trimming: 2 bases; J trimming: 6 bases; junction bases outside the gene matches: 7. Germline V gene lookup returns CDR1 SGHTA and CDR2 FQGNSA. The CDR3 length is 14 residues. TCRdb reanalysed the 5' RACE reads using MiXCR and keeps one entry per CDR3 protein. The sample lists about 53,000 distinct CDR3 sequences; roughly 14% were seen once. This clonotype was seen many times. This clonotype was obtained from a human donor in good health. The chain has TRBV7-2 and TRBJ2-7, with 7 bases identical to TRBD2. DNA for the CDR3: TGTGCCAGCAGCTTAACTAGCGCAGGACCCGAGCAGTACTTC. Translation gives CASSLTSAGPEQYF.